Reported below is one T cell receptor (beta chain). This specimen comes from a study of blood T cell repertoires in COVID-19. For the study at large: COVID-19 samples collected from the United States, Italy and Spain covered acute and convalescent phases.

Methods used by the authors: Researchers report that nucleated cell counts were estimated from reference gene primer amplification. Profiled with immunoSEQ multiplex PCR; TCRdb holds only in-frame clones, not every one. V, J and clone size reflect that table, while D and trimming were determined from the DNA. The data contain approximately 260,000 clones, 70% to 90% of them singletons. CDR3 length: 13 residues. Germline CDR1 is SGHAT and CDR2 is FQNNGV. V shed 5 bases and J shed 4 bases, with 11 bases lying between them. The chain is built from TRBV11-2 and TRBJ1-2, with D tentatively TRBD1 (6 bases). The source is a middle-aged woman who had recovered from COVID-19. The sample comprised peripheral blood. CDR3 sequence reads: CASSPGHLYGYTF. Written as DNA, the CDR3 is TGTGCCAGCAGCCCGGGACACCTCTATGGCTACACCTTC. The complete variable domain, with remaining parts taken from reference TRBV11-2 and TRBJ1-2, reads EAGVAQSPRYKIIEKRQSVAFWCNPISGHATLYWYQQILGQGPKLLIQFQNNGVVDDSQLPKDRFSAERLKGVDSTLKIQPAKLEDSAVYLCASSPGHLYGYTFGSGTRLTVV.